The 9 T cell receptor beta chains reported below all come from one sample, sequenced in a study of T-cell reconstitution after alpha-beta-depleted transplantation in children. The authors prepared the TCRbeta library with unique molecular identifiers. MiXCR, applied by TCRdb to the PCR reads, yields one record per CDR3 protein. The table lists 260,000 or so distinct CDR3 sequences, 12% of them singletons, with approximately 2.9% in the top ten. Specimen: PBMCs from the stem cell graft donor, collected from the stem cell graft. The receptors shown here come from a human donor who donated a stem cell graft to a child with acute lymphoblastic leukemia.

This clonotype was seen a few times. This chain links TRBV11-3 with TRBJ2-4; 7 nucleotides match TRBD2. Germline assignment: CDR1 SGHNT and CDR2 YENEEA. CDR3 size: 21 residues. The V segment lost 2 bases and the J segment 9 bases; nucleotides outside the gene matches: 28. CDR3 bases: TGTGCCAGCAGCTTACCCTCTCAATCCTCTAGCGGAAAGGAAGCATGGAGCATTCAGTACTTC. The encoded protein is CASSLPSQSSSGKEAWSIQYF. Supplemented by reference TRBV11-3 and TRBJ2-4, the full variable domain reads EAGVVQSPRYKIIEKKQPVAFWCNPISGHNTLYWYLQNLGQGPELLIRYENEEAVDDSQLPKDRFSAERLKGVDSTLKIQPAELGDSAVYLCASSLPSQSSSGKEAWSIQYFGAGTRLSVL.

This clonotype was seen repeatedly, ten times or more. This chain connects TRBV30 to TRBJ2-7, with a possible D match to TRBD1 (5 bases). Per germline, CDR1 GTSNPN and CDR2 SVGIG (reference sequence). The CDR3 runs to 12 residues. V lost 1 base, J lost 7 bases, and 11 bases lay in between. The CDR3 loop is CAWSAGSREQYF. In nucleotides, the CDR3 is TGTGCCTGGAGTGCAGGGTCTCGGGAGCAGTACTTC.

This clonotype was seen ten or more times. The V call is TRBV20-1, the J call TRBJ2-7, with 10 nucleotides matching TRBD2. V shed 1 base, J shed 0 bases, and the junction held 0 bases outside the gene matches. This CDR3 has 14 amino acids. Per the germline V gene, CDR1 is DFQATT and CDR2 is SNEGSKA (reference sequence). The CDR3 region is CSARGTSGSYEQYF. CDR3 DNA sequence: TGCAGTGCTAGAGGGACTAGCGGCTCCTACGAGCAGTACTTC.

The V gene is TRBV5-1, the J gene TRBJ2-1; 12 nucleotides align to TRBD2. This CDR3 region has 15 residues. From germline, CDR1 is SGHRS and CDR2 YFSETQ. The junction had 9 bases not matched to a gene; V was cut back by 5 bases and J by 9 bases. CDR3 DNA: TGCGCCAGCAGTCTACTAGCGGGAGGAAAGGGTGAGCAGTTCTTC. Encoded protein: CASSLLAGGKGEQFF.

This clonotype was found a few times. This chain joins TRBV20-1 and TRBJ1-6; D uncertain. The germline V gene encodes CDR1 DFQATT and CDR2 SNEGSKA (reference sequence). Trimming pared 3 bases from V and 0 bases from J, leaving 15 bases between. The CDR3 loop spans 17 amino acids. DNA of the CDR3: TGCAGTGCTAGTTATGGCGCAGGCGGCTCCTATAATTCACCCCTCCACTTT. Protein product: CSASYGAGGSYNSPLHF.

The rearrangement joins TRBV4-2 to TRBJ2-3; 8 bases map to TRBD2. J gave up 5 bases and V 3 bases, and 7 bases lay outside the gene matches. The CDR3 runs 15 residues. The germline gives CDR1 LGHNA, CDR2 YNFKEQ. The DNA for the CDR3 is TGTGCCAGCAGCCACGGAGACGGGAGGGAAGATACGCAGTATTTT. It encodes CASSHGDGREDTQYF.

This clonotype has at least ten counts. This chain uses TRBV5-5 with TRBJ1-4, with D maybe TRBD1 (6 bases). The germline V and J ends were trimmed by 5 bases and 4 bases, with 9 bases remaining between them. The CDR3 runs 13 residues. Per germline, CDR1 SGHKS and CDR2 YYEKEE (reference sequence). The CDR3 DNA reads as TGTGCCAGCAGGTGGACAGATAATGAAAAACTGTTTTTT. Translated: CASRWTDNEKLFF. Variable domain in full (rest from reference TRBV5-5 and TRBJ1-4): DAGVTQSPTHLIKTRGQQVTLRCSPISGHKSVSWYQQVLGQGPQFIFQYYEKEERGRGNFPDRFSARQFPNYSSELNVNALLLGDSALYLCASRWTDNEKLFFGSGTQLSVL.

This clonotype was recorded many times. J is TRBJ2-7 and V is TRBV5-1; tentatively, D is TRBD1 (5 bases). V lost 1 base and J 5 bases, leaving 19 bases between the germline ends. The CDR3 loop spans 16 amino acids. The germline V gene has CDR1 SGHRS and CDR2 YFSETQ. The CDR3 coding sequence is TGCGCCAGCAGCTTGCAGTTCCCCCCAGGGTCTCACGAGCAGTACTTC. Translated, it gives CASSLQFPPGSHEQYF.

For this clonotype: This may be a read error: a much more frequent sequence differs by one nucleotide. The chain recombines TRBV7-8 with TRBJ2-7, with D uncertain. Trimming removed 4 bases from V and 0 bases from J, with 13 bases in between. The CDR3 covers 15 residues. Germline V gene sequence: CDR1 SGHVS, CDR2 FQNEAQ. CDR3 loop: CASSWNRIYSYEQYF. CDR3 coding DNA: TGTGCCAGCAGCTGGAACAGAATTTACTCCTACGAGCAGTACTTC. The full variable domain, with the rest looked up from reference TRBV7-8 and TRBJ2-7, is GAGVSQSPRYKVAKRGQDVALRCDPISGHVSLFWYQQALGQGPEFLTYFQNEAQLDKSGLPSDRFFAERPEGSVSTLKIQRTQQEDSAVYLCASSWNRIYSYEQYFGPGTRLTVT.